These T cell receptor beta chains were read from a single sample in a study of blood T cells in healthy people across ages. From the 5' RACE reads, TCRdb called clonotypes with MiXCR, one entry per CDR3 protein. The sample contains roughly 2 million distinct CDR3 sequences, around 48% of which appear only once. Sequencing was performed on blood. The receptors come from a woman aged 35 to 49 in good health. Both conserved end residues are part of each CDR3. The D gene is left open where the match is weak. Clone size is given for some rows only: seen once, a few or many times, or a class if the clone is expanded.

TGTGCCAGCAGCTTTGGCTGGAACTCCTACGAGCAGTACTTC	CASSFGWNSYEQYF	14	TRBJ2-7	.	TRBV7-2	few
TGTGCCATCAGTGAAAGGGACAGGGGCGGGGATGAGCAGTACTTC	CAISERDRGGDEQYF	15	TRBJ2-7	TRBD1	TRBV10-3	.
TGCGCCAGCAGCTTGGATCGGGCGGCCTATGGCTACACCTTC	CASSLDRAAYGYTF	14	TRBJ1-2	.	TRBV5-1	.
TGTGCCAGCAGTTCTAATTCCGGGACAGCTAAAGTGGACAATGAGCAGTACTTC	CASSSNSGTAKVDNEQYF	18	TRBJ2-5	TRBD1	TRBV6-7	once
TGCGCCAGCAGCCAAGATGATGGGACAGGGCGAAACAATGAGCAGTTCTTC	CASSQDDGTGRNNEQFF	17	TRBJ2-1	TRBD1	TRBV4-1	few
TGCAGCGCCGAGGTTGGCAGTCGGGAGACCCAGTACTTC	CSAEVGSRETQYF	13	TRBJ2-5	.	TRBV29-1	once
TGTGCCAGCAGTACCCTGGTGCAGACTAGCAATCAGCCCCAGCATTTT	CASSTLVQTSNQPQHF	16	TRBJ1-5	.	TRBV12-3/TRBV12-4	.
TGTGCCAGCAGAGAGAGGAGGCGAGGTGTTGGTGAAAAACTGTTTTTT	CASRERRRGVGEKLFF	16	TRBJ1-4	.	TRBV12-3/TRBV12-4	.
TGTGCCAGCAGTTTGACCCCCGGCACGGAGACCCAGTACTTC	CASSLTPGTETQYF	14	TRBJ2-5	.	TRBV27	.
TGTGCCAGTACACTAGCGGGGGGGCCTGAGCAGTTCTTC	CASTLAGGPEQFF	13	TRBJ2-1	TRBD2	TRBV6-2/TRBV6-3	.
TGTGCCATCAGCCAGAGCCTTGGCACCTACGAGCAGTACTTC	CAISQSLGTYEQYF	14	TRBJ2-7	.	TRBV10-3	.
TGTGCCAGCAGTCCACATTCCGGGACAGGATCTCCGGAGACCCAGTACTTC	CASSPHSGTGSPETQYF	17	TRBJ2-5	TRBD1	TRBV7-2	.
TGTGCCAGCAGCGCCAAGCGGGAGTACGGTACGCAGTATTTT	CASSAKREYGTQYF	14	TRBJ2-3	TRBD2	TRBV9	.
TGCAGCGCTAAAGGGGATACACGATCAGATACGCAGTATTTT	CSAKGDTRSDTQYF	14	TRBJ2-3	.	TRBV29-1	.
TGCAGCGGTTGGACAGGGGCCAAAAACATTCAGTACTTC	CSGWTGAKNIQYF	13	TRBJ2-4	TRBD1	TRBV29-1	.
TGTGCCAGCAGCGCAGAGGGACAGGGAAACACTGAAGCTTTCTTT	CASSAEGQGNTEAFF	15	TRBJ1-1	TRBD1	TRBV9	.
TGTGCCAGCACAGAACTCTGGGGTGAGCAGTTCTTC	CASTELWGEQFF	12	TRBJ2-1	.	TRBV28	.
TGTGCCAGCAGCTGGATGGGGGAGCAGTTCTTC	CASSWMGEQFF	11	TRBJ2-1	.	TRBV11-2	.
TGCAGCGCTAGAGGCCAGGGCCAAGAGACCCAGTTCTTC	CSARGQGQETQFF	13	TRBJ2-1	.	TRBV20-1	.
TGTGCCAGCAGCCTAACGGGACAGGGTGGTAGCGACGAGCAGTACTTC	CASSLTGQGGSDEQYF	16	TRBJ2-7	TRBD1	TRBV11-3	.
TGCAGCGTAATGATCCTGGGGGTGAAAGAGCAGTACTTC	CSVMILGVKEQYF	13	TRBJ2-7	.	TRBV29-1	.
TGCGCCAGCAGCTTACGGACAGGGGGTACAGATGGCTACACCTTC	CASSLRTGGTDGYTF	15	TRBJ1-2	TRBD1	TRBV5-1	few
TGCGCCAGCAGCCAAGATACTGCAGGGACACCCTATGGCTACACCTTC	CASSQDTAGTPYGYTF	16	TRBJ1-2	.	TRBV4-3	.
TGCAGTGCTAGAGATTTCACAGGGCTGGACGAGCAGTACTTC	CSARDFTGLDEQYF	14	TRBJ2-7	.	TRBV20-1	few
TGCAATTCTGCCAGGGGGGGGGCGGGGAATGAGCAGTTCTTC	CNSARGGAGNEQFF	14	TRBJ2-1	.	TRBV20-1	.
TGTGCCAACAGTTACTCGAGACTAGCGGGGGGCGTAGATACGCAGTATTTT	CANSYSRLAGGVDTQYF	17	TRBJ2-3	TRBD2	TRBV6-5	.
TGCGCCAGCACACTCCGACAAAGTGGGGGAGCCTACGAGCAGTACTTC	CASTLRQSGGAYEQYF	16	TRBJ2-7	.	TRBV5-1	.
TGTGCCAGTAGCCCCGCAGGGATGAGCAATCAGCCCCAGCATTTT	CASSPAGMSNQPQHF	15	TRBJ1-5	.	TRBV9	.
TGTGCCAGCAGTTGGGACACAACAGATACGCAGTATTTT	CASSWDTTDTQYF	13	TRBJ2-3	.	TRBV6-2/TRBV6-3	few
TGCAGTGCTAAGTTACCAGCGGGGGGGTTCTACAATGAGCAGTTCTTC	CSAKLPAGGFYNEQFF	16	TRBJ2-1	TRBD2	TRBV20-1	.
TGCGCCAGGAGAACAGGGAACGAGCAGTACTTC	CARRTGNEQYF	11	TRBJ2-7	.	TRBV5-1	.